The following is a T cell receptor (beta chain) sequence with its context. What it binds is unknown. Germline V gene data show CDR1 as LNHDA and CDR2 as SQIVND (reference sequence). The V and J ends lost 4 bases and 6 bases, in that order; junction bases with no gene match: 7. This CDR3 spans 15 amino acids. For every subset, genomic DNA was evenly distributed across several immunoSEQ plates. The table came from immunoSEQ multiplex PCR; TCRdb's copy has only in-frame clones and leaves some out. The repertoire holds approximately 340,000 clones, with under 80% as singletons. This entry is derived from a study of shared clonotypes between healthy human individuals. Study-wide points: Clonotypes which were not shared had lower generation probabilities than clonotypes that all four donors shared. At large depth, rarefaction still showed sorted-subset sequencing to be incomplete.

V gene TRBV19 combines with J gene TRBJ1-5; the match to TRBD1 covers 9 bases. Sequencing was carried out using memory CD4+ T cells sorted from blood. Subset here: CD45RA-negative fraction. The receptor was isolated from a man aged 25 to 40 in good health. The CDR3 protein is CASSTTTGGGQPQHF. CDR3 nucleotides: TGTGCCAGTAGTACCACTACAGGGGGCGGTCAGCCCCAGCATTTT.